Each of the 5 T cell receptor beta chains below was sequenced from the same sample in a study of OX40 agonist ivuxolimab in advanced cancers. Libraries were prepared by immunoSEQ multiplex PCR; TCRdb keeps only in-frame clonotypes and omits some of them. The sample contains around 140,000 clones, roughly 91% of which appear only once. The sequencing used CD4+ or CD8+ T cells sorted from blood, collected in a trial of the OX40 agonist ivuxolimab. Receptors were obtained from an adult with an advanced solid tumor such as melanoma, head and neck, liver or kidney cancer.

This sequence joins TRBV5-4 and TRBJ2-2, with D possibly being TRBD1 or TRBD2 (5 bases each). Germline CDR1 reads SGHNT; CDR2 reads YYREEE (reference sequence). The CDR3 is 15 amino acids. Trimming left V 5 bases short and J 2 bases short, with 13 bases between. Here the CDR3 reads CASRRGGENTGELFF. Written as DNA, the CDR3 is TGTGCCAGCAGACGTGGGGGAGAAAACACCGGGGAGCTGTTTTTT.

The count of this clone is one. The CDR3 loop is CSVEGRLNTEAFF. DNA for the CDR3: TGCAGCGTTGAGGGTCGGCTGAACACTGAAGCTTTCTTT. This sequence joins TRBV29-1 and TRBJ1-1; no reliable D call. Germline V gene lookup returns CDR1 SQVTM and CDR2 ANQGSEA. V lost 3 bases to trimming and J lost 0 bases, with 8 bases between them. The CDR3 covers 13 residues.

V usage is TRBV2 and J usage is TRBJ2-7, with no clear D. This CDR3 contains 12 residues. The V and J ends lost 4 bases and 2 bases respectively, with 6 bases between them. The germline V gene encodes CDR1 SNHLY and CDR2 FYNNEI. CDR3 amino acids: CASSGQAYEQYF. As DNA, the CDR3 is TGTGCCAGCAGTGGACAAGCCTACGAGCAGTACTTC.

This chain joins TRBV4-3 and TRBJ1-2; TRBD1 is a possible D gene (6 bases). V was trimmed by 0 bases and J by 3 bases, leaving 11 bases between them. Looked up from germline, CDR1 is LGHNA and CDR2 is YSLEER. The CDR3 is 15 amino acids. CDR3 amino acids: CASSQDHRVDYGYTF. DNA of the CDR3: TGCGCCAGCAGCCAAGATCACAGGGTGGACTATGGCTACACCTTC.

The chain combines TRBV12-5 with TRBJ1-2; D not certain. The CDR3 contains 14 residues. CDR1 and CDR2 (germline): LGHNT, FRNRAP. Trimming stripped 2 bases from V and 5 bases from J, with 12 bases between. The DNA for the CDR3 is TGTGCTAGTGGTTTGAGTCCTAATTCTTATGGCTACACCTTC. Protein: CASGLSPNSYGYTF.